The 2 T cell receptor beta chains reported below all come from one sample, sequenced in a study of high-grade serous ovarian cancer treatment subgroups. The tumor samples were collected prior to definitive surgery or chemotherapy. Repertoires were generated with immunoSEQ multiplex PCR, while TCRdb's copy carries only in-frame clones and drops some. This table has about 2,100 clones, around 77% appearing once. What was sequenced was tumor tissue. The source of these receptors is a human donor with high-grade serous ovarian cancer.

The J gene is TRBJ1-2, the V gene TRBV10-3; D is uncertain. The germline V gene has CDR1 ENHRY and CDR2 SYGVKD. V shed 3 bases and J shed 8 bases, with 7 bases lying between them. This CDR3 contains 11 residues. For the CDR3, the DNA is TGTGCCATCAGTGATCTAGGGGGCTACACCTTC. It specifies CAISDLGGYTF.

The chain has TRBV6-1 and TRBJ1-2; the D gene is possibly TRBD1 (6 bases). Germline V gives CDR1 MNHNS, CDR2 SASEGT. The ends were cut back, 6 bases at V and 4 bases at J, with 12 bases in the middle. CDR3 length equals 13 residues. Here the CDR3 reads CASSNDRIYGYTF. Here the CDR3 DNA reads TGTGCCAGCAGCAATGACAGGATCTATGGCTACACCTTC.